Described below is a single T cell receptor beta chain sequence and its context. Its antigen is not known. The entry originates in a study of beta chain features in type 1 diabetes. About the study: Patients and healthy donors were similar in age, gender and cell yields.

Overall study results and limits: A moderate, significant TCRB CDR3 shortening appeared in type 1 diabetes across four CD4+ subsets.

Every bit of the isolated RNA underwent reverse transcription, so sequencing read expressed TCRB transcripts. Generated by immunoSEQ multiplex PCR, the TCRdb table keeps only in-frame clones and is missing some. The repertoire holds 300,000 to 350,000 clones, with around 7.6% as singletons. V was shortened by 6 bases and J by 0 bases, with 12 bases between the two germline ends. The length of the CDR3 is 15 residues. The germline CDR1 and CDR2 sequences are MNHEY and SMNVEV (reference sequence). In all sorted populations, purity surpassed 98%. This clonotype was obtained from a woman aged 18-35 years in good health. The sample comprised central memory CD4+ T cells from blood. The rearrangement links TRBV27 to TRBJ2-1, with D tentatively TRBD2 (6 bases). The CDR3 nucleotides read TGTGCCAGCAGAGACCTAGCGTTCTCCTACAATGAGCAGTTCTTC. This translates into CASRDLAFSYNEQFF.